This passage covers 8 T cell receptor beta chains from one sample sequenced in a study of blood T cell repertoires in COVID-19. Profiling relied on immunoSEQ multiplex PCR, and the TCRdb table lists in-frame clones only, not all of them. The sample carries under 200,000 clones, more than 75% recorded once. Specimen: PBMCs or T cells enriched from blood (not recorded which). All receptors come from a man aged 35 to 55 with acute COVID-19.

J is TRBJ2-7 and V is TRBV27; possible D gene TRBD2, 5 bases. This CDR3 comprises 13 residues. CDR1 and CDR2 (germline): MNHEY, SMNVEV (reference sequence). V was shortened by 6 bases and J by 6 bases, with 15 bases between the two germline ends. The CDR3 nucleotides are TGTGCCAGCAGGGTGGCAGGTGGAGGCGAGCAGTACTTC. It yields the protein CASRVAGGGEQYF.

This sequence joins TRBV7-9 and TRBJ1-6; D call uncertain. The V end was cut by 6 bases, the J end by 10 bases, with 16 bases between. Germline V lookup: CDR1 SEHNR, CDR2 FQNEAQ (reference sequence). There are 14 residues in the CDR3. The CDR3 loop is CASRSRATRSPLHF. CDR3 DNA sequence: TGTGCCAGCAGGTCGAGGGCAACACGATCACCCCTCCACTTT.

The chain links TRBV5-1 to TRBJ2-7; 7 bases agree with TRBD1. The V gene end was trimmed by 1 base and the J gene end by 7 bases; junction bases not matched to a gene: 8. The CDR3 contains 14 residues. In germline, CDR1 is SGHRS, CDR2 YFSETQ. CDR3 amino acids: CASSLRQGPGEQYF. The CDR3 DNA is TGCGCCAGCAGCTTGAGACAGGGTCCGGGGGAGCAGTACTTC.

The gene calls are TRBV28 and TRBJ1-2; D uncertain. Germline V CDR1 and CDR2: MDHEN, SYDVKM. This CDR3 spans 14 amino acids. V was pared by 8 bases and J by 0 bases, with 13 bases between. Written as DNA, the CDR3 is TGTGCCAGCGGGAGAACGGGCTCTAACTATGGCTACACCTTC. It yields the protein CASGRTGSNYGYTF.

The V call is TRBV28, the J call TRBJ1-5; D call uncertain. This CDR3 spans 13 amino acids. Germline-derived CDR1 and CDR2 are MDHEN and SYDVKM. Trimming cost V 6 bases and J 5 bases, with 11 bases left between them. The CDR3, as DNA: TGTGCCAGCAGGGTGGAGGCGCATCAGCCCCAGCATTTT. The encoded protein is CASRVEAHQPQHF.

The chain joins TRBV9 to TRBJ2-7; D is perhaps TRBD1 (7 bases). Trimming shortened V by 3 bases and J by 3 bases, and 16 bases separated the two germline ends. This CDR3 has 15 residues. Germline values: CDR1 SGDLS, CDR2 YYNGEE. The CDR3 DNA reads as TGTGCCAGCAGCGCGGGGGTAGGACAGGACTACGAGCAGTACTTC. Protein: CASSAGVGQDYEQYF.

The chain combines TRBV19 with TRBJ1-2, with a possible D match to TRBD1 (5 bases). Trimming shortened V by 11 bases and J by 7 bases, and 11 bases separated the two germline ends. Germline V gene sequence: CDR1 LNHDA, CDR2 SQIVND (reference sequence). The CDR3 consists of 10 residues. The CDR3 region is CAVQVFGYTF. CDR3 DNA: TGTGCCGTACAGGTATTTGGCTACACCTTC.

This rearrangement joins TRBV9 to TRBJ2-2; TRBD2 is a possible D gene (6 bases). The CDR3 length is 16 residues. V lost 3 bases, J lost 4 bases, and 16 bases lay in between. In germline, CDR1 is SGDLS, CDR2 YYNGEE. For the CDR3, the DNA is TGTGCCAGCAGCGCCCTTTTAGCGGAGGTCACCGGGGAGCTGTTTTTT. Protein product: CASSALLAEVTGELFF.